This T cell receptor (beta chain) was observed in a study of blood T cells in healthy people across ages. The CDR3 consists of 14 residues. Germline values: CDR1 SGHRS, CDR2 YFSETQ. V lost 3 bases and J 6 bases, leaving 16 bases between the germline ends. This clonotype was counted a few times. Its matching antigen is unknown. The draw of peripheral blood yielded approximately 10 milliliters from each donor. With a J-beta primer mix and a sample-barcoded 5' primer, a second PCR ran roughly 7 to 11 cycles. MiXCR, run by TCRdb on the 5' RACE reads, gives a single entry per CDR3 protein. The data contain around 1,700,000 distinct CDR3 sequences, approximately 28% of them singletons. Overall study results and limits: The donors' CMV status was not determined, possibly confounding changes in expanded clonotypes.

Material for sequencing was blood. This rearrangement joins TRBV5-1 to TRBJ2-7, with D possibly being TRBD1 (6 bases). This clonotype was obtained from a woman in her thirties in good health. CDR3 in amino acids: CASSSRTDSPEQYF. Here the CDR3 DNA reads TGCGCCAGCAGCTCCCGGACAGATTCCCCCGAGCAGTACTTC.